Listed below are T cell receptor beta chains from one sample, sequenced in a study of OX40 agonist ivuxolimab in advanced cancers. The table came from immunoSEQ multiplex PCR; TCRdb's copy has only in-frame clones and leaves some out. The sample carries tens of thousands of clones, 65% to 90% recorded once. Source: CD4+ or CD8+ T cells sorted from blood, taken in a trial of the OX40 agonist ivuxolimab. The receptors derive from an adult with an advanced solid tumor such as melanoma, head and neck, liver or kidney cancer. Both conserved end residues are part of each CDR3.

TRBV9	TRBJ2-2	CASSVSLAGESGELFF
TRBV6-5	TRBJ2-3	CASSLAGRTDTQYF
TRBV4-1	TRBJ1-1	CASSHDSTTREAFF
TRBV9	TRBJ2-5	CASSSAGFQETQYF
TRBV10-3	TRBJ2-5	CAISTTSGAEAGLGTQYF
TRBV28	TRBJ2-7	CASSLFPASGTYEQYF
TRBV4-1	TRBJ2-1	CASSDGAFYNEQFF
TRBV11-2	TRBJ2-1	CASSSDTGLAGNEQFF
TRBV5-1	TRBJ1-4	CASSRPDSRISGEKLFF
TRBV5-4	TRBJ2-7	CASSLGLAGEQYF
TRBV5-6	TRBJ2-5	CASSWQGAGEETQYF
TRBV9	TRBJ1-1	CASSVGDREAFF
TRBV9	TRBJ2-2	CASSVDGDTGELFF
TRBV10-3	TRBJ2-5	CAISESTADGETQYF
TRBV7-9	TRBJ2-2	CASSGWGNTGELFF
TRBV15	TRBJ1-4	CATSRGGVGEKLFF
TRBV7-9	TRBJ2-1	CASLYYNEQFF
TRBV6-6	NA	CASSYPQQGSYEQYF
TRBV11-2	TRBJ1-2	CASSLVDRDHYGYTF
TRBV14	TRBJ2-1	CASSHQTGRALEQFF
TRBV5-1	TRBJ2-5	CASRGIQETQYF
TRBV6-1	TRBJ2-5	CASSEDQRTSGGAGETQYF
TRBV11-2	TRBJ2-7	CASSVGSYEQYF
TRBV4-2	TRBJ2-7	CASSQEGTGGEEQYF
TRBV7-9	TRBJ1-2	CASSLGGYGYTF
TRBV19	TRBJ2-1	CASSIDDGGGEQFF
TRBV27	TRBJ2-1	CASSLWGAYNEQFF
TRBV29-1	TRBJ1-2	CSVLTGGNYGYTF
TRBV9	TRBJ2-2	CASSVAGGGELFF
TRBV4-1	TRBJ1-1	CASSQVGGNTEAFF
TRBV30	TRBJ2-7	CAWTIKGGYEQYF